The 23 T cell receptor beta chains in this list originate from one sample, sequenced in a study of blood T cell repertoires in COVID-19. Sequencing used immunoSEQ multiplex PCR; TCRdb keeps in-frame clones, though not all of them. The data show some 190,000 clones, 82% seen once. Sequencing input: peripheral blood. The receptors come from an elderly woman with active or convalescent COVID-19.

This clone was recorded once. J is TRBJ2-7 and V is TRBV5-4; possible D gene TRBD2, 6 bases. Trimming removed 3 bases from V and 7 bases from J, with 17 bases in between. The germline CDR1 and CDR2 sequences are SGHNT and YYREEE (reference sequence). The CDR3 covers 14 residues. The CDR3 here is CASSSGGPRIEQYF. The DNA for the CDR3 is TGTGCCAGCAGCTCCGGGGGACCGAGGATTGAGCAGTACTTC.

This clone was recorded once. The chain's CDR3 is CASSSGGGGSYEQYF. In DNA, the CDR3 is TGTGCCAGCAGCTCAGGGGGCGGCGGCTCCTACGAGCAGTACTTC. This chain uses TRBV28 with TRBJ2-7; 8 bases are shared with TRBD1. This CDR3 is built from 15 residues. The germline CDR1 and CDR2 sequences are MDHEN and SYDVKM. V was clipped by 6 bases and J by 0 bases; unmatched bases: 7.

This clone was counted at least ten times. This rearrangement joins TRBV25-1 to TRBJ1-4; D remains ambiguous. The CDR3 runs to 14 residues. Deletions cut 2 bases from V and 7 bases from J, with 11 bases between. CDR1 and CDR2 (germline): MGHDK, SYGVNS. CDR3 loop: CASSETKASEKLFF. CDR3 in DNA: TGTGCCAGCAGTGAAACCAAAGCGAGTGAAAAACTGTTTTTT.

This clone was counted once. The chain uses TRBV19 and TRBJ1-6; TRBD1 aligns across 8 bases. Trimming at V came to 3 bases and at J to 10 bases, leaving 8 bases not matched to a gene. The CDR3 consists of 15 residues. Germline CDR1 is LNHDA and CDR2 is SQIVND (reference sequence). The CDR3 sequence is CASSIIGQGDSPLHF. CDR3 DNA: TGTGCCAGTAGTATTATTGGACAGGGTGACTCACCCCTCCACTTT.

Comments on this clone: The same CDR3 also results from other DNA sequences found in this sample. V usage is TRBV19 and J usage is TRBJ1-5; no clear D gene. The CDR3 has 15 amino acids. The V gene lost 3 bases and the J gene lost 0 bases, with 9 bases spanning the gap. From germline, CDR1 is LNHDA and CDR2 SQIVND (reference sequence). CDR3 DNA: TGTGCCAGTAGTATTCAGGCGGGTAGCAATCAGCCCCAGCATTTT. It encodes CASSIQAGSNQPQHF.

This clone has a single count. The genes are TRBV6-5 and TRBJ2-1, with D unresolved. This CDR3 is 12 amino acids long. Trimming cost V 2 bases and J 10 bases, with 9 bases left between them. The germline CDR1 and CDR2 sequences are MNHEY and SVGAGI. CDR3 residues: CASSYPPAEQFF. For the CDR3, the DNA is TGTGCCAGCAGTTACCCCCCAGCGGAGCAGTTCTTC.

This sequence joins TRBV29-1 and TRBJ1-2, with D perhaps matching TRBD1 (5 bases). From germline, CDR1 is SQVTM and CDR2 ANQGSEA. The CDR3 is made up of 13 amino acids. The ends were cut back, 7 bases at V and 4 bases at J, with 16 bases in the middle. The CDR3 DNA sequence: TGCAGCGCCGCGGAAGGGGTGGGCTATGGCTACACCTTC. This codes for CSAAEGVGYGYTF.

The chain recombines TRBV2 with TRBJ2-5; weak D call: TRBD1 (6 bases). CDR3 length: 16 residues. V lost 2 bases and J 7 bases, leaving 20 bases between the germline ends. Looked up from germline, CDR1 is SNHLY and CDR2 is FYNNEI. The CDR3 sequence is CASSENPVVQGRTQYF. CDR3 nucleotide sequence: TGTGCCAGCAGTGAAAACCCCGTCGTGCAGGGGAGGACCCAGTACTTC. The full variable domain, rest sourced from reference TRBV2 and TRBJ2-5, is EPEVTQTPSHQVTQMGQEVILRCVPISNHLYFYWYRQILGQKVEFLVSFYNNEISEKSEIFDDQFSVERPDGSNFTLKIRSTKLEDSAMYFCASSENPVVQGRTQYFGPGTRLLVL.

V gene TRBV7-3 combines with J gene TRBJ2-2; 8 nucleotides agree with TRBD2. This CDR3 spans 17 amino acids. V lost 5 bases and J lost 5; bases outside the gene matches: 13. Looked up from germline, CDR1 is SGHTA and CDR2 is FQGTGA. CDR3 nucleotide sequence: TGTGCCAGCAGCCCGCCCGGGGGGGCGGTTTTAACCGGGGAGCTGTTTTTT. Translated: CASSPPGGAVLTGELFF.

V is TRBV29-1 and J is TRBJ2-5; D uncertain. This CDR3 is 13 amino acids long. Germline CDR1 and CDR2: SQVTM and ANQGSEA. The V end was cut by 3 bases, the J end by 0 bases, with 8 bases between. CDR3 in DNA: TGCAGCGTTGATCAACTACACCAAGAGACCCAGTACTTC. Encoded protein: CSVDQLHQETQYF.

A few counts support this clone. The CDR3 here is CASSETGGPEPQHF. CDR3 bases: TGCGCCAGCAGCGAGACAGGGGGCCCTGAGCCCCAGCATTTT. The V gene is TRBV5-1, the J gene TRBJ1-5, with TRBD1 matching over 10 bases. CDR1 and CDR2 from the germline V gene are SGHRS and YFSETQ. V shed 4 bases, J shed 8 bases, and the junction held 6 bases outside the gene matches. This CDR3 is 14 amino acids long.

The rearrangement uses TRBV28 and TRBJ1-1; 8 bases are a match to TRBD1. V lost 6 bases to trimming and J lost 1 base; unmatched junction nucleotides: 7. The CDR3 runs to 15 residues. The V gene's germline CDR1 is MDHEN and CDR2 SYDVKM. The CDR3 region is CASREQGQENTEAFF. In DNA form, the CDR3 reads TGTGCCAGCAGGGAACAGGGACAGGAGAACACTGAAGCTTTCTTT.

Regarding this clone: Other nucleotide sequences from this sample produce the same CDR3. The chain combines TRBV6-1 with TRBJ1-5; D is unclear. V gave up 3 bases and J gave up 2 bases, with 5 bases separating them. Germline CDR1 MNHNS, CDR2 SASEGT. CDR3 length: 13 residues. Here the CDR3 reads CASSEERNQPQHF. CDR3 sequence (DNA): TGTGCCAGCAGTGAGGAGCGCAATCAGCCCCAGCATTTT.

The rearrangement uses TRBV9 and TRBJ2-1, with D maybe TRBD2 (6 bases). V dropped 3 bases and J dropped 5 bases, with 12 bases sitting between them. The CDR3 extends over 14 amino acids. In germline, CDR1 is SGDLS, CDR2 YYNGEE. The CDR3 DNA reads TGTGCCAGCAGCGCACACGGAGGGGACAATGAGCAGTTCTTC. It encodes CASSAHGGDNEQFF.

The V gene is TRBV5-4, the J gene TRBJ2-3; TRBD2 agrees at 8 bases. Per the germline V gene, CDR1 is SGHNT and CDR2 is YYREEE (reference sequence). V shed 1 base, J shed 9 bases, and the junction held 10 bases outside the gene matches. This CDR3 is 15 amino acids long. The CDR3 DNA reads TGTGCCAGCAGCTTGTTCCCTATTCGGGGGGGGACGCAGTATTTT. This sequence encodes CASSLFPIRGGTQYF.

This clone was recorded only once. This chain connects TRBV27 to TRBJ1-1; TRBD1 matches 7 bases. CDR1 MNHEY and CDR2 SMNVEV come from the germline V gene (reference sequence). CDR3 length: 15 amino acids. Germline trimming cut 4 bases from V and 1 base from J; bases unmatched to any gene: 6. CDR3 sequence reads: CASSSPGGRNTEAFF. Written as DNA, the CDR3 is TGTGCCAGCAGTTCACCAGGGGGAAGGAACACTGAAGCTTTCTTT.

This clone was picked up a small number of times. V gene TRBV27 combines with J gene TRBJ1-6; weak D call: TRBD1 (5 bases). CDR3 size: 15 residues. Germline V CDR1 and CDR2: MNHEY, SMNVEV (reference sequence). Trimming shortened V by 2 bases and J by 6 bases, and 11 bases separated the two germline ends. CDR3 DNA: TGTGCCAGCAGTTTAAGTGCGGGGGTTAATTCACCCCTCCACTTT. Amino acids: CASSLSAGVNSPLHF.

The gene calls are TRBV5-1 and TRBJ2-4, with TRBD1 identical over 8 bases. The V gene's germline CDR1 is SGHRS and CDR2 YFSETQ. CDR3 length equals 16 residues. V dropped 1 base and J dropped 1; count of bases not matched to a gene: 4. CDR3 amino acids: CASSLQGAGAKNIQYF. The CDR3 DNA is TGCGCCAGCAGCTTGCAGGGGGCGGGTGCCAAAAACATTCAGTACTTC. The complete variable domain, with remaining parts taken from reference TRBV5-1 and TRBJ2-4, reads KAGVTQTPRYLIKTRGQQVTLSCSPISGHRSVSWYQQTPGQGLQFLFEYFSETQRNKGNFPGRFSGRQFSNSRSEMNVSTLELGDSALYLCASSLQGAGAKNIQYFGAGTRLSVL.

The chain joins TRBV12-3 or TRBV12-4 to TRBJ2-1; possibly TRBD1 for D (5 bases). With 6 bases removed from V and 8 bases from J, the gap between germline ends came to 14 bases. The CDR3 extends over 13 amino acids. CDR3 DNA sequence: TGTGCCAGCAGCATGGACCAAGGGGATGAGCAGTTCTTC. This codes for CASSMDQGDEQFF.

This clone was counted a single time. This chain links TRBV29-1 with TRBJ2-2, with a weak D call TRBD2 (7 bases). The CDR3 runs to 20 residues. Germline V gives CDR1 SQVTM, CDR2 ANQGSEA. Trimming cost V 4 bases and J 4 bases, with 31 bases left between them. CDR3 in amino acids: CSVVLWWTVCAGVGTGELFF. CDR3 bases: TGCAGCGTTGTACTATGGTGGACAGTCTGTGCGGGAGTGGGCACCGGGGAGCTGTTTTTT.

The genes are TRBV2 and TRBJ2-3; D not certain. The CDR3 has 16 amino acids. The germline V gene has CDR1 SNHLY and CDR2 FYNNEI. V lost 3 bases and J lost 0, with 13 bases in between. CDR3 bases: TGTGCCAGCAGTGAGGCGCGGAGCCCTAGCACAGATACGCAGTATTTT. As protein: CASSEARSPSTDTQYF.

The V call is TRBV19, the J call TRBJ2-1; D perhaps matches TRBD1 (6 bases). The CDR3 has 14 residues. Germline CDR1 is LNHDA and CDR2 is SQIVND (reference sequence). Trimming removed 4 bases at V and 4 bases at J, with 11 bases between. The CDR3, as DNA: TGTGCCAGTAGTACTCACGGACAGTACAATGAGCAGTTCTTC. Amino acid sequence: CASSTHGQYNEQFF.

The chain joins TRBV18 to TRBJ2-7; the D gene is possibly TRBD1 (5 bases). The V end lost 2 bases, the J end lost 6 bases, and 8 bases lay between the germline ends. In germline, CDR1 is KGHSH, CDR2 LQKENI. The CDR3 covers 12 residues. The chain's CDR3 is CASSPFGAEQYF. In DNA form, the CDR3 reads TGTGCCAGCTCACCATTTGGGGCCGAGCAGTACTTC.